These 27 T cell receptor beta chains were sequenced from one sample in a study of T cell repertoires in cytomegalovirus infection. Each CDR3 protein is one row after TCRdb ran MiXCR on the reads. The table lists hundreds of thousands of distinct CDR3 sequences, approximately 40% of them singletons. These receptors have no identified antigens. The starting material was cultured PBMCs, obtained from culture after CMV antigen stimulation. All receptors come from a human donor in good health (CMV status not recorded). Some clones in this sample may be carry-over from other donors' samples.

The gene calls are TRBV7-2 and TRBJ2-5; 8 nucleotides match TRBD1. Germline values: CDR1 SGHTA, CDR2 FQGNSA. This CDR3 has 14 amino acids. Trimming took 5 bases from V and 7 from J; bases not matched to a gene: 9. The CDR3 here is CASSPGTGRVTQYF. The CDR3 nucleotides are TGTGCCAGCAGCCCCGGGACAGGCAGAGTGACCCAGTACTTC.

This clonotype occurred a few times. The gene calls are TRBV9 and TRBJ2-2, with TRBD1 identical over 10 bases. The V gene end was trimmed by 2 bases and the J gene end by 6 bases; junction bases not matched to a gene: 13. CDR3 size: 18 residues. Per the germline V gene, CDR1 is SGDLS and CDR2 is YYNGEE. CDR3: CASSVRDRGITRPGELFF. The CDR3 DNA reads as TGTGCCAGCAGCGTCCGGGACAGGGGTATAACCAGGCCCGGGGAGCTGTTTTTT.

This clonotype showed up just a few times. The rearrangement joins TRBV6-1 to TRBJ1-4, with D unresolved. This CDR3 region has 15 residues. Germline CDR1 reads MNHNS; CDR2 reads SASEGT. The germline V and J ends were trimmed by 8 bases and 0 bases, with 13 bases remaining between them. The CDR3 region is CASENAVATNEKLFF. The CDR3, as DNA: TGTGCCAGCGAGAACGCGGTTGCAACTAATGAAAAACTGTTTTTT.

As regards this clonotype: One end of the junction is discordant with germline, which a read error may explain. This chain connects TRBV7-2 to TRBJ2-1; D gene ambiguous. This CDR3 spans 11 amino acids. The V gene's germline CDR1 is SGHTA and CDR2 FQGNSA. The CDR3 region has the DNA TGTGCCAGCACCTCGGCGGATTTAAGAATCTTC. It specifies CASTSADLRIF.

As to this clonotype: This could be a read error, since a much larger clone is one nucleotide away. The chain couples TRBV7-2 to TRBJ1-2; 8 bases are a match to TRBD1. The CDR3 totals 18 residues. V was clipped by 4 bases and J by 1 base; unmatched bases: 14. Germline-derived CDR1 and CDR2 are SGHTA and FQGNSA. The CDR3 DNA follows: TGTGCCAGCAGCTCCCAGAGAGTGGGACAGGTTCTTAACTATGGCTACACCTTC. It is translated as CASSSQRVGQVLNYGYTF.

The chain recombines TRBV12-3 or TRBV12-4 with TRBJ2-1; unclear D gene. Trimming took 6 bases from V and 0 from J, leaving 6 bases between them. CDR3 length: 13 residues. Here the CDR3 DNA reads TGTGCCAGCAGAGGGAACTCCTACAATGAGCAGTTCTTC. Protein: CASRGNSYNEQFF.

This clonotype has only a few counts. The CDR3 sequence is CASSYESESNQPQHF. CDR3 DNA: TGTGCCAGCAGTTATGAGTCGGAGAGCAATCAGCCCCAGCATTTT. The rearrangement uses TRBV6-6 and TRBJ1-5; the D is unclear. Looked up from germline, CDR1 is MNHNY and CDR2 is SVGAGI (reference sequence). The CDR3 is 15 amino acids. Deletions cut 3 bases from V and 1 base from J, with 10 bases between.

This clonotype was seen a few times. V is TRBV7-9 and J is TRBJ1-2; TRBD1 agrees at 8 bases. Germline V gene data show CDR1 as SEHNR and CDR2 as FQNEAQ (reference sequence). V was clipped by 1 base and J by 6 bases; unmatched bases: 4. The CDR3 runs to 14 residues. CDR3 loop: CASSLGTGLNGYTF. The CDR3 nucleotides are TGTGCCAGCAGCTTAGGGACAGGGTTGAATGGCTACACCTTC.

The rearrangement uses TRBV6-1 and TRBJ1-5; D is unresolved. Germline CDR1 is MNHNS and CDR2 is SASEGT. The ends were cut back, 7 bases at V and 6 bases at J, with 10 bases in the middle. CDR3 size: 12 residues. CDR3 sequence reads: CASNRQGQPQHF. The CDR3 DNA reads TGTGCCAGCAATCGTCAAGGTCAGCCCCAGCATTTT.

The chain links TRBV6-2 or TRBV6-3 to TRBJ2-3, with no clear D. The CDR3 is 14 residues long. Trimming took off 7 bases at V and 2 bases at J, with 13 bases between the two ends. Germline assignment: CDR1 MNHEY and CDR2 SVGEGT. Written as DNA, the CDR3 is TGTGCCAGCATTACCGGTCAGACCACAGATACGCAGTATTTT. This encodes CASITGQTTDTQYF.

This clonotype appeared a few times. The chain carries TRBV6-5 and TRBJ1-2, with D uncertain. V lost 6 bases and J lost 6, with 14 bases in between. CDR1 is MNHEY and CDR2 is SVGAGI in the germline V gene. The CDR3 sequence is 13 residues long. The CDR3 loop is CASRRTDEDGYTF. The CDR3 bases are TGTGCCAGCAGAAGGACCGACGAGGATGGCTACACCTTC.

The CDR3 bases are TGTGCCAGCAGTGTAGGCGGGGTCACAGATACGCAGTATTTT. It encodes CASSVGGVTDTQYF. The chain uses TRBV6-5 and TRBJ2-3; a weak D match, TRBD2 (6 bases). The CDR3 is 14 amino acids. Deletions cut 5 bases from V and 2 bases from J, with 11 bases between. CDR1 is MNHEY and CDR2 is SVGAGI in the germline V gene.

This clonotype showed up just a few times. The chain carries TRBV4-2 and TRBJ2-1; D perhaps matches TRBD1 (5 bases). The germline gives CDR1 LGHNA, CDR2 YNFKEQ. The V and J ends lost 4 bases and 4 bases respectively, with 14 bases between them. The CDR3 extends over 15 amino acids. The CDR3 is CASSPRQSGYNEQFF. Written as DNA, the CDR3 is TGTGCCAGCAGCCCCCGACAGTCAGGGTACAATGAGCAGTTCTTC.

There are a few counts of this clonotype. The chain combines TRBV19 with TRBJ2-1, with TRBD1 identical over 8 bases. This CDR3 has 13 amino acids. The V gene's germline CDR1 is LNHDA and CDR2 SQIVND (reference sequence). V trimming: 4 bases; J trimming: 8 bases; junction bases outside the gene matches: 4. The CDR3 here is CASSNDRGDEQFF. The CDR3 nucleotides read TGTGCCAGTAGTAATGACAGGGGTGATGAGCAGTTCTTC.

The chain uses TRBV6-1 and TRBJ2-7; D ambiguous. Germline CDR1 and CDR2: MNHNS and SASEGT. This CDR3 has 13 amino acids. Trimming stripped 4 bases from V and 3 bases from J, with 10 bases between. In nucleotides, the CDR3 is TGTGCCAGCAGTGTCCTACTGGGCTACGAGCAGTACTTC. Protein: CASSVLLGYEQYF.

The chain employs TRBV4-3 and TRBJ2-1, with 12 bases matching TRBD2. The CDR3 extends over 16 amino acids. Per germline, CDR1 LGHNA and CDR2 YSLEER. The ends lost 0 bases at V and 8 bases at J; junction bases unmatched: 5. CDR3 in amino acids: CASSQEASGRAHEQFF. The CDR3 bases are TGCGCCAGCAGCCAAGAAGCTAGCGGGAGGGCCCATGAGCAGTTCTTC.

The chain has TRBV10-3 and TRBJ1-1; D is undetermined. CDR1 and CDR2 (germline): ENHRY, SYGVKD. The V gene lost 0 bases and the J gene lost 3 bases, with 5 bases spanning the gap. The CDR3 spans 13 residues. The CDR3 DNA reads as TGTGCCATCAGTGAGTCCAGCCACACTGAAGCTTTCTTT. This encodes CAISESSHTEAFF.

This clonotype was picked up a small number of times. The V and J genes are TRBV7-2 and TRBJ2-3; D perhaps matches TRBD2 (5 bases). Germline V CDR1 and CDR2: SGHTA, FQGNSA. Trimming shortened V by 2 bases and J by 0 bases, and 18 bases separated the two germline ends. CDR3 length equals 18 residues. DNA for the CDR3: TGTGCCAGCAGCTTAACCCTTGGACTCCTCCAGAGCACAGATACGCAGTATTTT. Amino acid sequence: CASSLTLGLLQSTDTQYF.

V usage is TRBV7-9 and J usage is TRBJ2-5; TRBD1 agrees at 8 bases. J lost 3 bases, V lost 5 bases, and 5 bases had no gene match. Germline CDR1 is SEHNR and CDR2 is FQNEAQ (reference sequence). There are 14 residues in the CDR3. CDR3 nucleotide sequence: TGTGCCAGCAGCCTCTGGGACAGGAAAGAGACCCAGTACTTC. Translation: CASSLWDRKETQYF.

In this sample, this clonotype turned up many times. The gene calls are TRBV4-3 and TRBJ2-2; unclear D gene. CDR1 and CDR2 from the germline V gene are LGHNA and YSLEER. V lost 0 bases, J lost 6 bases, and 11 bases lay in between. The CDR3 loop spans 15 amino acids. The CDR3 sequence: CASSQDLGSAGELFF. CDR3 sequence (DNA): TGCGCCAGCAGCCAAGATCTGGGTAGTGCCGGGGAGCTGTTTTTT.

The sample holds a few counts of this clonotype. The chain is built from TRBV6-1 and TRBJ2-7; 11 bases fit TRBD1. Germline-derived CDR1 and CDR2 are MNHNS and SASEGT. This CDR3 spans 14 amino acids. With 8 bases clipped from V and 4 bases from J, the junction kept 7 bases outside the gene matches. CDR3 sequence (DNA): TGTGCCAGCGGACGGACAGGGGGCGGTTACGAGCAGTACTTC. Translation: CASGRTGGGYEQYF.

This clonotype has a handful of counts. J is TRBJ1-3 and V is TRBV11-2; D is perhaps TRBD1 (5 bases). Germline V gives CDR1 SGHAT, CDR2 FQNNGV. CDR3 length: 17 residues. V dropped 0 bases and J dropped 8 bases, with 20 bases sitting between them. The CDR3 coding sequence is TGTGCCAGCAGCTTAGACAGGGTGAGCCTCGGCGGGGACACCATATATTTT. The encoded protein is CASSLDRVSLGGDTIYF. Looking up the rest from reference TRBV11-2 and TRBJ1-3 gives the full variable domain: EAGVAQSPRYKIIEKRQSVAFWCNPISGHATLYWYQQILGQGPKLLIQFQNNGVVDDSQLPKDRFSAERLKGVDSTLKIQPAKLEDSAVYLCASSLDRVSLGGDTIYFGEGSWLTVV.

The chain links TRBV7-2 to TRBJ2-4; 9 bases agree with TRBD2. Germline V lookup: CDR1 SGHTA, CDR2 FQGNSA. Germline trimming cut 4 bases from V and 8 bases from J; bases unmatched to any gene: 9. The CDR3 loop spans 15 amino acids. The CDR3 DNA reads TGTGCCAGCAGCTCCGCCGCGGGGGGGCTGTACATTCAGTACTTC. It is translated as CASSSAAGGLYIQYF.

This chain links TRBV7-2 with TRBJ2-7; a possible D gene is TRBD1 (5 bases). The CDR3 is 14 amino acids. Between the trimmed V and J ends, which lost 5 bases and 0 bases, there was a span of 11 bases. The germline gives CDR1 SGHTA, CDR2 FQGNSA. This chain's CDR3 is CASSLRQPSYEQYF. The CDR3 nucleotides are TGTGCCAGCAGCCTACGACAGCCCTCCTACGAGCAGTACTTC.

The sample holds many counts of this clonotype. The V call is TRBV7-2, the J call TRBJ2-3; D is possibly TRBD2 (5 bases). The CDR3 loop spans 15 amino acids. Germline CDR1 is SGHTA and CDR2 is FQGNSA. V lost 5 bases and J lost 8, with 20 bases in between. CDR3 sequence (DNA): TGTGCCAGCAGCCCAATAGCAGGACTCGAACTTACGCAGTATTTT. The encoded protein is CASSPIAGLELTQYF.

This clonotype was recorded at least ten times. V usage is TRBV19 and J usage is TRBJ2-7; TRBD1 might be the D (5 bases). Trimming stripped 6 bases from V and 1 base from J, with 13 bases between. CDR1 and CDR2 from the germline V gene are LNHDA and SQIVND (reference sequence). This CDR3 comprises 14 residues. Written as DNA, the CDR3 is TGTGCCAGTAGCCCAGCAGGGTGGTCCTACGAGCAGTACTTC. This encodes CASSPAGWSYEQYF.

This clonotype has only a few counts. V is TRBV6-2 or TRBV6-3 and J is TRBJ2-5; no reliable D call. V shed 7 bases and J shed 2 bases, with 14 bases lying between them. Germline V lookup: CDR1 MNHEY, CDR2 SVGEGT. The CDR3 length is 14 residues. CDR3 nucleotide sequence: TGTGCCAGCACCCGCCAGGCAGCACAAGAGACCCAGTACTTC. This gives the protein CASTRQAAQETQYF.